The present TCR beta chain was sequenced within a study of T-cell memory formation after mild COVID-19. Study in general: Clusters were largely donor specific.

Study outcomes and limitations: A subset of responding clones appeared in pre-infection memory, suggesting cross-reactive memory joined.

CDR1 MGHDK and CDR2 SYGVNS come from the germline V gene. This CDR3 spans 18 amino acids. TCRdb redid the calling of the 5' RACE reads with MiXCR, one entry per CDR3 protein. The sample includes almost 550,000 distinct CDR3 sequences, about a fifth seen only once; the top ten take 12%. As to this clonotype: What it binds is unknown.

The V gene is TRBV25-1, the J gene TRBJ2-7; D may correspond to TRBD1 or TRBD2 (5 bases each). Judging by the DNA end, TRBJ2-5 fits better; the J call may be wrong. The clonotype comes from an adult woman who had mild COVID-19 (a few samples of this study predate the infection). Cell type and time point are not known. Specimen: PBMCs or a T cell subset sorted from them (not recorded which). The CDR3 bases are TGTGCCAGCAGTGAACCCGGGCCTACGACGGGGCGCCCTACGACCCAGTACTTC. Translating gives CASSEPGPTTGRPTTQYF.